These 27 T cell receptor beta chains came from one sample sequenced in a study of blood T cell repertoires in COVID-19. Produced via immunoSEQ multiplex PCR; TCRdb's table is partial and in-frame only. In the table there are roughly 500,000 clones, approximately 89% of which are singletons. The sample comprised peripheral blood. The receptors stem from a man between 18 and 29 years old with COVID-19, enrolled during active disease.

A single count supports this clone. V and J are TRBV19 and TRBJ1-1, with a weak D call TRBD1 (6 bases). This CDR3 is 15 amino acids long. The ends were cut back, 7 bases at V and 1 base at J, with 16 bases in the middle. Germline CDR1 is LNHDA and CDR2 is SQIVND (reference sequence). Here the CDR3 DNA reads TGTGCCAGTATACCGACGGCAGGGGCGAACACTGAAGCTTTCTTT. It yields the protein CASIPTAGANTEAFF. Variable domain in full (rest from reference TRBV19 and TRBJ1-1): DGGITQSPKYLFRKEGQNVTLSCEQNLNHDAMYWYRQDPGQGLRLIYYSQIVNDFQKGDIAEGYSVSREKKESFPLTVTSAQKNPTAFYLCASIPTAGANTEAFFGQGTRLTVV.

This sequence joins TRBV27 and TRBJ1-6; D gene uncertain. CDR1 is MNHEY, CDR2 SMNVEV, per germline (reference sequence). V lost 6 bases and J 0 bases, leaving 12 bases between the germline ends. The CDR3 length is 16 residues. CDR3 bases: TGTGCCAGCAGGGAAGCGGGTAGCTCCTATAATTCACCCCTCCACTTT. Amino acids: CASREAGSSYNSPLHF.

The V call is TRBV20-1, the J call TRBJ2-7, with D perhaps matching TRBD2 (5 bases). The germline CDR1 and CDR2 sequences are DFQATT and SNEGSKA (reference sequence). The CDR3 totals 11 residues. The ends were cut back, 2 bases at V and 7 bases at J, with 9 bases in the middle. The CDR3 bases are TGCAGTGCTAGATACGGGGAAGAGCAGTACTTC. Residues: CSARYGEEQYF.

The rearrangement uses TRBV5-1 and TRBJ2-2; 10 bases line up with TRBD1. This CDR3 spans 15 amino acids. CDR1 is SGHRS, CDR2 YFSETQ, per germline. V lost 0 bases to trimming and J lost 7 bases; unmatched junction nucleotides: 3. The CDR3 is CASSLDGQGGGELFF. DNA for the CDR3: TGCGCCAGCAGCTTGGATGGACAGGGGGGCGGGGAGCTGTTTTTT.

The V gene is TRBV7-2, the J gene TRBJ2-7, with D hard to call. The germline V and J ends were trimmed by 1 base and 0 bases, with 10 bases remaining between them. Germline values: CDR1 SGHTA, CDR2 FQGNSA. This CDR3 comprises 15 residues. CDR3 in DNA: TGTGCCAGCAGCTTAGGTTCAGTAAGCTCCTACGAGCAGTACTTC. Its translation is CASSLGSVSSYEQYF.

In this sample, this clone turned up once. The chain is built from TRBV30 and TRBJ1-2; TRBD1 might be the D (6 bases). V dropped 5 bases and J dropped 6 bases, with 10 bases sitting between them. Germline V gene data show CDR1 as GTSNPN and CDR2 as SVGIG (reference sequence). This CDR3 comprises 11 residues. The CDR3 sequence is CAWDEGDGYTF. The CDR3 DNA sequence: TGTGCCTGGGACGAGGGGGATGGCTACACCTTC.

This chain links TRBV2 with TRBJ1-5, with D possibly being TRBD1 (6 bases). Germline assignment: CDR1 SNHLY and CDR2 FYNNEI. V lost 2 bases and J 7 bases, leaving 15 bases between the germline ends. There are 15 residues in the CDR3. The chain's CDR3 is CASSETTGLGQPQHF. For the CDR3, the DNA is TGTGCCAGCAGTGAAACTACAGGGCTGGGACAGCCCCAGCATTTT.

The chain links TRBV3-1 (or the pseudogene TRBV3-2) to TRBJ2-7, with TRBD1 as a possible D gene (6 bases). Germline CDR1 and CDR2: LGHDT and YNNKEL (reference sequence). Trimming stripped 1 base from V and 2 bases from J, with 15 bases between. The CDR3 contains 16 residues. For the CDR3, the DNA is TGTGCCAGCAGCCAAGGTCTCCCAGGGGAGCCCTACGAGCAGTACTTC. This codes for CASSQGLPGEPYEQYF.

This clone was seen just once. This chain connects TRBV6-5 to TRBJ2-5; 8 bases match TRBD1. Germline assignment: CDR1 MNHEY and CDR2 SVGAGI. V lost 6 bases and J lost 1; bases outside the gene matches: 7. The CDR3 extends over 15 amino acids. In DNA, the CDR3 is TGTGCCAGCAGCGACAGGGGACAGCTCCAAGAGACCCAGTACTTC. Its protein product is CASSDRGQLQETQYF.

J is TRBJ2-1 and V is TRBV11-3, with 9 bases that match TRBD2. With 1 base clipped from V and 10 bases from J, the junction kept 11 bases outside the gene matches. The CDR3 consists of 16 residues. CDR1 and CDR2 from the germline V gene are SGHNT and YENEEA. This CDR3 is CASSLGAVGREGEQFF. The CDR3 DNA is TGTGCCAGCAGCTTAGGTGCGGTGGGGCGGGAGGGCGAGCAGTTCTTC.

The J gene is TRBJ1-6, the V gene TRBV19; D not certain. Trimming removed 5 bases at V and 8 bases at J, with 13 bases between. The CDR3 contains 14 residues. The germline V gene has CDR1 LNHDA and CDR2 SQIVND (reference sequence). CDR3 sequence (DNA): TGTGCCAGTAGTCCTGCCCTATCCTATTCACCCCTCCACTTT. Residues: CASSPALSYSPLHF.

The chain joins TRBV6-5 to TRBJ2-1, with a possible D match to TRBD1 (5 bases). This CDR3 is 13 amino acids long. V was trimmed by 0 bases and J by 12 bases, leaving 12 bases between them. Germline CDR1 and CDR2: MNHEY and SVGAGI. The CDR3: CASSYSQGRGQFF. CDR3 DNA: TGTGCCAGCAGTTACTCTCAGGGAAGAGGGCAGTTCTTC.

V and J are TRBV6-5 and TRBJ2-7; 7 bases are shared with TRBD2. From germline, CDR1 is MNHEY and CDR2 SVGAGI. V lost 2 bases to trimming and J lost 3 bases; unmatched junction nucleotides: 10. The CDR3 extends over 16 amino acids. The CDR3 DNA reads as TGTGCCAGCAGTTACGTCGCTAGCGGAGTTTTCTACGAGCAGTACTTC. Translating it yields CASSYVASGVFYEQYF.

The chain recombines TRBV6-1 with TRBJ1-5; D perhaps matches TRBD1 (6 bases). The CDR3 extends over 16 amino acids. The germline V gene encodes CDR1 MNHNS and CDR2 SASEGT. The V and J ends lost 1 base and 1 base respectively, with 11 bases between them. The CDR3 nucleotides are TGTGCCAGCAGTGAAGGTACAGGGTACAGCAATCAGCCCCAGCATTTT. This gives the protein CASSEGTGYSNQPQHF.

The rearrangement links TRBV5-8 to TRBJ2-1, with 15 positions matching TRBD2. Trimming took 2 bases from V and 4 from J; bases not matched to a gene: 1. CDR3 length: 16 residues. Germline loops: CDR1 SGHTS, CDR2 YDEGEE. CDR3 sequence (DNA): TGTGCCAGCAGCTTAGGGACTAGCGGGGGGTACAATGAGCAGTTCTTC. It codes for CASSLGTSGGYNEQFF.

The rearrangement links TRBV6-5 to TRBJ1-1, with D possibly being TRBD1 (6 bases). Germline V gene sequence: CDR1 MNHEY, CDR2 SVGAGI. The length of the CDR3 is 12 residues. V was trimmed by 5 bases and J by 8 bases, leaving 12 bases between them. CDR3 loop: CASSRDNNEAFF. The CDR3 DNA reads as TGTGCCAGCAGTAGGGACAACAACGAAGCTTTCTTT.

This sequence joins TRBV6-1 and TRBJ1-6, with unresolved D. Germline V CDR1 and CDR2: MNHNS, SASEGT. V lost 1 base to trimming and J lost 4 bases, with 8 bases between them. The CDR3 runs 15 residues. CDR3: CASSEGQTYNSPLHF. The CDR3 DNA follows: TGTGCCAGCAGTGAAGGCCAGACTTATAATTCACCCCTCCACTTT.

Here the CDR3 reads CASSLERTEAFF. The DNA of the CDR3 is TGTGCCAGCAGCTTAGAGAGAACTGAAGCTTTCTTT. The rearrangement links TRBV11-2 to TRBJ1-1, with unresolved D. With 0 bases removed from V and 5 bases from J, the gap between germline ends came to 4 bases. Per the germline V gene, CDR1 is SGHAT and CDR2 is FQNNGV. CDR3 length: 12 residues. The variable domain in full, completed from reference TRBV11-2 and TRBJ1-1, reads EAGVAQSPRYKIIEKRQSVAFWCNPISGHATLYWYQQILGQGPKLLIQFQNNGVVDDSQLPKDRFSAERLKGVDSTLKIQPAKLEDSAVYLCASSLERTEAFFGQGTRLTVV.

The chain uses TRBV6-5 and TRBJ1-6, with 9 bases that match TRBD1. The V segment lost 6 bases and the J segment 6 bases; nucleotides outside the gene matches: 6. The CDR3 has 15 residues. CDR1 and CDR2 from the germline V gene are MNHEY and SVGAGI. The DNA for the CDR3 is TGTGCCAGCAGCCCGCGGGACAGGGCTAATTCACCCCTCCACTTT. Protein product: CASSPRDRANSPLHF.

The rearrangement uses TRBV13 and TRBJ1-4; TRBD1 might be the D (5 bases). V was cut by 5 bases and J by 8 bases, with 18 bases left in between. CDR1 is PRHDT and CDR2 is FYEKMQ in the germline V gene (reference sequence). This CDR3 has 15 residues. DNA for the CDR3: TGTGCCAGCAGCGTCCGAGGGGAGGGTGACGAAAAACTGTTTTTT. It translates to CASSVRGEGDEKLFF.

The CDR3 protein is CASSYSTDGAYEQYF. In DNA form, the CDR3 reads TGTGCCAGCAGTTACTCAACCGACGGGGCCTACGAGCAGTACTTC. The rearrangement uses TRBV6-5 and TRBJ2-7, with TRBD2 as a possible D gene (5 bases). The CDR3 has 15 residues. CDR1 and CDR2 from the germline V gene are MNHEY and SVGAGI. Trimming left V 0 bases short and J 2 bases short, with 11 bases between.

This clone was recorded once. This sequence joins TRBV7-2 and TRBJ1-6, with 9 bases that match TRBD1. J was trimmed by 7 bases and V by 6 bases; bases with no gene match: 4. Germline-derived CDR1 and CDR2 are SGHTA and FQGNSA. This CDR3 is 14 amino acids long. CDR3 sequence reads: CASSSQGANSPLHF. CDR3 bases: TGTGCCAGCAGTTCACAGGGGGCCAATTCACCCCTCCACTTT.

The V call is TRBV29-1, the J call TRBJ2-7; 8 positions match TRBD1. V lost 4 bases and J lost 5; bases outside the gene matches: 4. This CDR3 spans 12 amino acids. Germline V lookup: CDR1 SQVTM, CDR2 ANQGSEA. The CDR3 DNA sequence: TGCAGCGTTGGTCAGGGGGCCCACGAGCAGTACTTC. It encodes CSVGQGAHEQYF.

The CDR3, as DNA: TGCGCCAGCAGCTTGCCTAGCGGCAAAGAGACCCAGTACTTC. It encodes CASSLPSGKETQYF. The V call is TRBV5-1, the J call TRBJ2-5, with 7 bases identical to TRBD2. The CDR3 is made up of 14 amino acids. Germline trimming cut 1 base from V and 3 bases from J; bases unmatched to any gene: 3. From germline, CDR1 is SGHRS and CDR2 YFSETQ.

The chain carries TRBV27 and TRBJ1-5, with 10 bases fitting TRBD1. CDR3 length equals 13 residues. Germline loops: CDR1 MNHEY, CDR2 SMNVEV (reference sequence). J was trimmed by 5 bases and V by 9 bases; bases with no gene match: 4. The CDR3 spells CASRQGAYQPQHF. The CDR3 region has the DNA TGTGCCAGTAGACAGGGGGCTTATCAGCCCCAGCATTTT.

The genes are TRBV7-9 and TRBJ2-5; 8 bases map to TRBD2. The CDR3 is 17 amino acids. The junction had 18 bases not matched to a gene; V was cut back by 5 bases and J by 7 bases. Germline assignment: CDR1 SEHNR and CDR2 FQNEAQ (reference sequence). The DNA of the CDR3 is TGTGCCAGCAGCGCTATTGTTTCACGGGGGGGCCCAGGGACCCAGTACTTC. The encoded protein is CASSAIVSRGGPGTQYF.

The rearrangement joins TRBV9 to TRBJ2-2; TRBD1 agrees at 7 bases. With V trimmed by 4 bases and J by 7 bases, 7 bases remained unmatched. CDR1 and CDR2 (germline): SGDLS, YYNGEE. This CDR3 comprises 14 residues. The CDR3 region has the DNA TGTGCCAGCAGCTCGCAGGGGGAGTACGGGGAGCTGTTTTTT. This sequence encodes CASSSQGEYGELFF.